This record covers a single TCR beta chain. Its antigen is currently unknown. The data stem from a study of graft-versus-host responses after intestinal transplantation. The wider study: All of the recipients had induction that used anti-thymocyte globulin, then tacrolimus and steroids for approximately 3 years. Study results and limitations: GvH clones were found in recipient marrow; some appeared first in ileum or blood. Early declines in HvG clones that occurred post-transplant were associated with peak circulating GvH clone levels.

The V end lost 4 bases, the J end lost 4 bases, and 11 bases lay between the germline ends. The CDR3 extends over 14 amino acids. Germline loops: CDR1 SNHLY, CDR2 FYNNEI. TCRdb's copy holds only in-frame clones and misses some; the assay was immunoSEQ multiplex PCR. The sample has fewer than 45,000 clones; about 93% are singletons. The chain links TRBV2 to TRBJ1-5; D uncertain. The TCR originated in a human patient who received an intestinal transplant, so some T cells may come from the graft donor. The starting material was PBMCs, obtained 16 days after intestinal transplant. The DNA of the CDR3 is TGTGCCAGCAGTGGTCAGGAAGGGAATCAGCCCCAGCATTTT. Translation gives CASSGQEGNQPQHF.